Sequencing of this T cell receptor beta chain was carried out in a study of PD-1 blockade in classical Hodgkin lymphoma. About the study: The study gave patients nivolumab 3 mg/kg intravenously every 2 weeks.

Study results and limitations: CD4+ TCR diversity climbed significantly by C4D1, unlike CD8+ TCR diversity.

About this clone: Its target is unknown.

Each and every patient relapsed after autologous stem cell transplantation, and patients got differing brentuximab vedotin exposure. Data came from immunoSEQ multiplex PCR; TCRdb stores just in-frame clones and leaves some out. The sample has more than 90,000 clones; about four fifths are singletons. The starting material was peripheral blood mononuclear cells (PBMCs), obtained before the second cycle of nivolumab. This sequence was found in a human donor with classical Hodgkin lymphoma.

Written as DNA, the CDR3 is TGCGCCAGCAGCTTGGGAGCGCCAGCTGATACGCAGTATTTT. The encoded protein is CASSLGAPADTQYF. The rearrangement uses TRBV5-1 and TRBJ2-3; D is unclear. The CDR3 extends over 14 amino acids. Germline V gives CDR1 SGHRS, CDR2 YFSETQ. V gave up 0 bases and J gave up 6 bases, with 11 bases separating them.